Listed below are T cell receptor beta chains from one sample, sequenced in a study of blood T cell repertoires in COVID-19. The assay was immunoSEQ multiplex PCR, and TCRdb's table has in-frame clones only and misses some. The sample carries approximately 75,000 clones, around 90% recorded once. Sequenced sample: peripheral blood. The origin of the receptors is a human donor in a cohort sampled during active COVID-19. Both conserved end residues are part of each CDR3. A D gene is named only where the DNA matches it firmly. A clone size is listed for some rows: how often the clone was seen (once, few, many), or a class if it is expanded.

TRBV24-1	TRBJ2-3	.	.	CATSDNRDAPDTQYF	TGTGCCACCAGTGATAACAGGGACGCTCCAGATACGCAGTATTTT
TRBV18	TRBJ2-3	.	.	CASSPTSTDTQYF	TGTGCCAGCTCACCCACTAGCACAGATACGCAGTATTTT
TRBV3-1/TRBV3-2	TRBJ1-1	.	.	CASSQGATLEAFF	TGTGCCAGCAGCCAAGGAGCCACCCTTGAAGCTTTCTTT
TRBV2	TRBJ2-1	TRBD1	.	CASRRTGGTYNEQFF	TGTGCCAGCAGGAGGACAGGGGGAACCTACAATGAGCAGTTCTTC
TRBV5-1	TRBJ2-3	TRBD2	once	CASSSLSGSGGADTQYF	TGCGCCAGCAGCTCCCTTTCGGGTAGCGGGGGCGCGGATACGCAGTATTTT
TRBV10-3	TRBJ1-3	.	once	CAIRKWEESSSGNTIYF	TGTGCCATCAGAAAATGGGAGGAATCGAGCTCTGGAAACACCATATATTTT
TRBV6-1	TRBJ1-6	.	.	CASSEAGQSPNSPLHF	TGTGCCAGCAGTGAAGCAGGACAGTCCCCTAATTCACCCCTCCACTTT
TRBV4-1	TRBJ2-6	TRBD1	.	CASSGGTGASGANVLTF	TGCGCCAGCAGCGGCGGGACAGGGGCCTCTGGGGCCAACGTCCTGACTTTC
TRBV19	TRBJ1-6	.	.	CASRQFSLF	TGTGCCAGCAGACAGTTTTCGCTCTTT
TRBV5-6	TRBJ2-7	TRBD1	.	CASSPNRDRGLSYEQYF	TGTGCCAGCAGCCCAAACCGGGACAGGGGGCTTTCCTACGAGCAGTACTTC
TRBV7-2	TRBJ1-2	TRBD1	once	CASSSQGVYGYTF	TGTGCCAGCAGCTCACAGGGGGTCTATGGCTACACCTTC
TRBV27	TRBJ2-6	TRBD2	once	CASSLSRPGLASGANVLTF	TGTGCCAGCAGTTTATCCAGGCCGGGACTAGCAAGTGGGGCCAACGTCCTGACTTTC
TRBV7-9	TRBJ2-5	.	.	CASSPDRAQYF	TGTGCCAGCAGCCCTGACAGAGCTCAGTACTTC
TRBV7-8	TRBJ2-5	TRBD2	.	CASSSTSRETQYF	TGTGCCAGCAGCTCGACTAGCAGGGAGACCCAGTACTTC
TRBV2	TRBJ2-7	.	.	CASSRQASYEQYF	TGTGCCAGCAGCCGACAGGCGTCCTACGAGCAGTACTTC
TRBV5-1	TRBJ1-5	.	.	CASSLSGNGQPQHF	TGCGCCAGCAGCTTGTCAGGAAACGGTCAGCCCCAGCATTTT
TRBV10-1	TRBJ2-3	.	.	CASSVSRGTDTQYF	TGCGCCAGCAGTGTCTCGAGGGGCACAGATACGCAGTATTTT
TRBV19	TRBJ2-3	.	.	CASSIISGTSTDTQYF	TGTGCCAGTAGTATAATCTCGGGAACTAGCACAGATACGCAGTATTTT
TRBV19	TRBJ2-7	.	.	CASSPPVRGNNYEQYF	TGTGCCAGTAGTCCCCCTGTGAGGGGGAACAACTACGAGCAGTACTTC
TRBV28	TRBJ1-2	TRBD1	.	CATGQGGYGYTF	TGTGCCACTGGACAGGGGGGCTATGGCTACACCTTC
TRBV27	TRBJ2-2	TRBD2	.	CASSTRLAGGLELFF	TGTGCCAGCAGCACTCGTTTAGCGGGGGGTTTGGAGCTGTTTTTT
TRBV6-2/TRBV6-3	TRBJ2-7	TRBD1	once	CASSAGTGSSYEQYF	TGTGCCAGCAGTGCCGGGACAGGGAGCTCCTACGAGCAGTACTTC
TRBV7-2	TRBJ1-2	TRBD1	.	CASSYRGRDYGYTF	TGTGCCAGCAGCTATAGGGGGCGCGACTATGGCTACACCTTC
TRBV19	TRBJ2-7	TRBD2	.	CASSEGGGFSYEQYF	TGTGCCAGTAGTGAGGGCGGGGGATTCTCCTACGAGCAGTACTTC
TRBV4-1	TRBJ2-2	.	.	CASSHPLRDEAGELFF	TGCGCCAGCAGCCACCCACTCAGGGATGAGGCCGGGGAGCTGTTTTTT
TRBV10-3	TRBJ1-4	TRBD1	.	CAISSTGTENEKLFF	TGTGCCATCAGTTCTACCGGGACAGAAAATGAAAAACTGTTTTTT
TRBV4-3	TRBJ1-4	TRBD1	.	CASSPRGQYEKLFF	TGCGCCAGCAGCCCACGGGGACAGTATGAAAAACTGTTTTTT
TRBV6-4	TRBJ1-1	.	.	CASSPELNTEAFF	TGTGCCAGCAGTCCGGAGCTGAACACTGAAGCTTTCTTT